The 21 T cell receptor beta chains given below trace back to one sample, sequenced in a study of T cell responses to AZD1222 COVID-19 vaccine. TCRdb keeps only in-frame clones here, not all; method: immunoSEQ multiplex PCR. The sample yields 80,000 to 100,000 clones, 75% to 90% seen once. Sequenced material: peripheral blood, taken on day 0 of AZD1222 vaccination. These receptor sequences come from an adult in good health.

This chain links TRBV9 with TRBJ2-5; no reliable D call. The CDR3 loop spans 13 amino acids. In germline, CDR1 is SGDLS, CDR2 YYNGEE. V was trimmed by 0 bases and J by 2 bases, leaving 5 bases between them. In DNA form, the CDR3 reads TGTGCCAGCAGCGTAGGGGCACAAGAGACCCAGTACTTC. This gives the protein CASSVGAQETQYF.

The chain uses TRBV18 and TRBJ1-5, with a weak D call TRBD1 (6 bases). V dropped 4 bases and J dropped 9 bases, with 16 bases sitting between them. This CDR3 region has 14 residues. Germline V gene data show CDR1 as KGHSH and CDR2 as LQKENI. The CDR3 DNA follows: TGTGCCAGCTCACAATCCGGGGGCTCCCGGCCCCAGCATTTT. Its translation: CASSQSGGSRPQHF.

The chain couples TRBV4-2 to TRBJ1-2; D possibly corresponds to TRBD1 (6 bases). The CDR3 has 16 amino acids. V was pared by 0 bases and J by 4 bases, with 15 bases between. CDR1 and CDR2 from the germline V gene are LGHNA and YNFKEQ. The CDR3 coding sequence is TGTGCCAGCAGCCAAGAGAGGGGTTTAGGGGGCTATGGCTACACCTTC. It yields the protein CASSQERGLGGYGYTF.

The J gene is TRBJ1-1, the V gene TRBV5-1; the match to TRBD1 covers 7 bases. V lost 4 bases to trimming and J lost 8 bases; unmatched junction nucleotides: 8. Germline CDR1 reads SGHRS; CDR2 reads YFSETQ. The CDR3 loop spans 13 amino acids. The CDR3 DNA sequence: TGCGCCAGCAGCGTCTCAACACAGGGGGAAGCTTTCTTT. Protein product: CASSVSTQGEAFF.

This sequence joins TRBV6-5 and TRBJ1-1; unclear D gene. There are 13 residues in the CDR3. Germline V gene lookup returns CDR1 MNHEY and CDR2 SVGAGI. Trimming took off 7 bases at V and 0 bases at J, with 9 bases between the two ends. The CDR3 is CASKRTMNTEAFF. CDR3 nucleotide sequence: TGTGCCAGCAAGCGGACCATGAACACTGAAGCTTTCTTT.

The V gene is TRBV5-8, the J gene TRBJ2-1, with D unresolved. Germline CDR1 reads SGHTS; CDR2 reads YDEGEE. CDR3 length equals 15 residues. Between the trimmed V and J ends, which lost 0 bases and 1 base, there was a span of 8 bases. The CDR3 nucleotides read TGTGCCAGCAGCTTGGGGTTCGTATCCTACAATGAGCAGTTCTTC. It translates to CASSLGFVSYNEQFF. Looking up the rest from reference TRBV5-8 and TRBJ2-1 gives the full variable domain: EAGVTQSPTHLIKTRGQQATLRCSPISGHTSVYWYQQALGLGLQFLLWYDEGEERNRGNFPPRFSGRQFPNYSSELNVNALELEDSALYLCASSLGFVSYNEQFFGPGTRLTVL.

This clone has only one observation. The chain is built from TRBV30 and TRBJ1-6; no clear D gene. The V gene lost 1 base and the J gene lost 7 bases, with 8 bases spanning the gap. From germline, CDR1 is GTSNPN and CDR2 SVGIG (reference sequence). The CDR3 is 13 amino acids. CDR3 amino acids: CAWSGWGNSPLHF. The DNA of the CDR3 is TGTGCCTGGAGTGGGTGGGGAAATTCACCCCTCCACTTT.

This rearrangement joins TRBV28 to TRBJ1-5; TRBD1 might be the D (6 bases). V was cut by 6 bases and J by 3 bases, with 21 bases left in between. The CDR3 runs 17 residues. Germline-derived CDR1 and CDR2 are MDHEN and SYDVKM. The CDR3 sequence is CASSTGRGAALNQPQHF. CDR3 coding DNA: TGTGCCAGCAGCACCGGGAGGGGGGCCGCCCTCAATCAGCCCCAGCATTTT.

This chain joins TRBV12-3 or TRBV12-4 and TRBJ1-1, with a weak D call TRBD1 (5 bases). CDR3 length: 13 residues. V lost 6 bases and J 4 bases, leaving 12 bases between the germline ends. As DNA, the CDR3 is TGTGCCAGCAGGACGACAGCTGGCACTGAAGCTTTCTTT. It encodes CASRTTAGTEAFF.

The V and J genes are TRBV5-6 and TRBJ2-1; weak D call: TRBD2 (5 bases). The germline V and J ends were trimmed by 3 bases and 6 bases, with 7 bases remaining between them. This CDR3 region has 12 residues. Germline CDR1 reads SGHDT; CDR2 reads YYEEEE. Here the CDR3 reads CASSWGANEQFF. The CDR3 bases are TGTGCCAGCAGCTGGGGAGCCAATGAGCAGTTCTTC. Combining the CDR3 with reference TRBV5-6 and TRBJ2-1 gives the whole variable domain DAGVTQSPTHLIKTRGQQVTLRCSPKSGHDTVSWYQQALGQGPQFIFQYYEEEERQRGNFPDRFSGHQFPNYSSELNVNALLLGDSALYLCASSWGANEQFFGPGTRLTVL.

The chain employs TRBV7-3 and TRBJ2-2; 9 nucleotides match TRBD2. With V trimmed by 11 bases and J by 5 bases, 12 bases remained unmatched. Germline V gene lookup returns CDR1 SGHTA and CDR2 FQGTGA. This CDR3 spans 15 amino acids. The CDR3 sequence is CASTGASGKTGELFF. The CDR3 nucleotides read TGTGCCTCGACCGGGGCTAGCGGGAAGACCGGGGAGCTGTTTTTT. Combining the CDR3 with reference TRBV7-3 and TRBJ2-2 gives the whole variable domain GAGVSQTPSNKVTEKGKYVELRCDPISGHTALYWYRQSLGQGPEFLIYFQGTGAADDSGLPNDRFFAVRPEGSVSTLKIQRTERGDSAVYLCASTGASGKTGELFFGEGSRLTVL.

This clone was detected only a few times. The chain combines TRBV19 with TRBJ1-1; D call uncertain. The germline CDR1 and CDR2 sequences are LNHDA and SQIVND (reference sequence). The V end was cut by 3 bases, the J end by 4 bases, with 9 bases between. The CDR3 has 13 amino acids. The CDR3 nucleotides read TGTGCCAGTAGTATTTCGGCGGGCACTGAAGCTTTCTTT. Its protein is CASSISAGTEAFF.

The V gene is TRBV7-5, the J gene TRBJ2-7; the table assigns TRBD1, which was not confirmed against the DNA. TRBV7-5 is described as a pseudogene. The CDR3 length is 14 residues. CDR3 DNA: TGTGTCAGAAGCTTAGCGGGCCCTGTTTACGAGCAGTACTTC. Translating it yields CVRSLAGPVYEQYF.

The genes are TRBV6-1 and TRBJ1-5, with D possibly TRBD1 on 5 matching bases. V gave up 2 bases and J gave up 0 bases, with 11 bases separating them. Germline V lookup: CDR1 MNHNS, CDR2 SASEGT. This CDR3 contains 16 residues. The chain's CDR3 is CASSERTRHSNQPQHF. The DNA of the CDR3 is TGTGCCAGCAGTGAAAGGACAAGACATAGCAATCAGCCCCAGCATTTT.

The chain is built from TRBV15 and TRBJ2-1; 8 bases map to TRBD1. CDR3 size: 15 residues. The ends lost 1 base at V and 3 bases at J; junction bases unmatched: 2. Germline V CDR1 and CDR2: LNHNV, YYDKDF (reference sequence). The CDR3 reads CATSRGQGNYNEQFF. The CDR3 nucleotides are TGTGCCACCAGCAGAGGACAGGGGAACTACAATGAGCAGTTCTTC.

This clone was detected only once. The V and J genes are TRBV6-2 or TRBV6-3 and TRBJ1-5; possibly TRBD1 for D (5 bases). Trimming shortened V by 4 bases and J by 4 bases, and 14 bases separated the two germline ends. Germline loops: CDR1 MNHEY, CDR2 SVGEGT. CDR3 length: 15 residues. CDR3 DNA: TGTGCCAGCAGTTTTTCTCAGGGCTGGAATCAGCCCCAGCATTTT. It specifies CASSFSQGWNQPQHF.

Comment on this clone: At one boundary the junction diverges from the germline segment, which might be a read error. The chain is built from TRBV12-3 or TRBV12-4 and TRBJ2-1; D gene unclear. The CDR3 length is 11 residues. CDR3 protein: CASTLGSQSVF. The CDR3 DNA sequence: TGTGCCAGCACCTTGGGGTCTCAATCGGTCTTC.

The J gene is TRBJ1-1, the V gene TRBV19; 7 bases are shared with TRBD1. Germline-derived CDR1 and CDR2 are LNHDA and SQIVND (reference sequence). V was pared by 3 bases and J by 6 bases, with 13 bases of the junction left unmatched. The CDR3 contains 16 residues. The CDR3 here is CASSMLPGRGHSEAFF. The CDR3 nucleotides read TGTGCCAGTAGTATGCTACCCGGGAGGGGGCATTCTGAAGCTTTCTTT.

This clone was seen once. CDR3 region: CASSQDRSEGLVTDTQYF. The CDR3 DNA reads as TGTGCCAGCAGCCAAGATAGGAGTGAGGGACTAGTGACAGATACGCAGTATTTT. The chain uses TRBV3-1 (or the pseudogene TRBV3-2) and TRBJ2-3; 8 nucleotides line up with TRBD2. In germline, CDR1 is LGHDT, CDR2 YNNKEL (reference sequence). J was trimmed by 3 bases and V by 0 bases; bases with no gene match: 11. The CDR3 extends over 18 amino acids.

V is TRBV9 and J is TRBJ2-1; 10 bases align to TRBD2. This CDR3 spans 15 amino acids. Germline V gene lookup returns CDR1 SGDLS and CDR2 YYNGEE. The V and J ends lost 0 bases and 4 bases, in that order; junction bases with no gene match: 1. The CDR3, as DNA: TGTGCCAGCAGCGTAGTAGCGGGAGGATACAATGAGCAGTTCTTC. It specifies CASSVVAGGYNEQFF. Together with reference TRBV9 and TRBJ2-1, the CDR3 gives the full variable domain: DSGVTQTPKHLITATGQRVTLRCSPRSGDLSVYWYQQSLDQGLQFLIQYYNGEERAKGNILERFSAQQFPDLHSELNLSSLELGDSALYFCASSVVAGGYNEQFFGPGTRLTVL.

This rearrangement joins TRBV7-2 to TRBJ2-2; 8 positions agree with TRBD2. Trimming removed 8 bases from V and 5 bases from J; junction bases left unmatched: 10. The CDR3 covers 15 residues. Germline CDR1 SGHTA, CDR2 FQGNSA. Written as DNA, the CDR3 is TGTGCCAGCGGCCGGGGGGGGCGCCGAACCGGGGAGCTGTTTTTT. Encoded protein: CASGRGGRRTGELFF.